This entry lists 17 T cell receptor beta chains sequenced from one sample in a study of shared clonotypes between healthy human individuals. Measured with immunoSEQ multiplex PCR; TCRdb has only the in-frame clones, and not every one. The table has roughly 1,100,000 clones, around four fifths seen once. Sequenced material: memory CD4+ T cells sorted from blood. The subset is: CD45RA-negative fraction. The receptor set was obtained from a man in his late teens or twenties in good health.

V usage is TRBV27 and J usage is TRBJ2-2; no clear D. CDR1 is MNHEY and CDR2 is SMNVEV in the germline V gene (reference sequence). The V and J ends lost 6 bases and 6 bases respectively, with 8 bases between them. This CDR3 region has 12 residues. The CDR3 DNA sequence: TGTGCCAGCAGCCCTCTAGCCGGGGAGCTGTTTTTT. Residues: CASSPLAGELFF.

This clone appeared many times. Other DNA sequences in the same sample also yield this CDR3. J is TRBJ1-1 and V is TRBV11-1, with D possibly TRBD1 on 5 matching bases. Trimming left V 1 base short and J 1 base short, with 10 bases between. The CDR3 totals 15 residues. Germline CDR1 reads SGHAT; CDR2 reads FQDESV (reference sequence). DNA for the CDR3: TGTGCCAGCAGCTTAGGCCGGGGGACGAACACTGAAGCTTTCTTT. Translating it yields CASSLGRGTNTEAFF. Combining the CDR3 with reference TRBV11-1 and TRBJ1-1 gives the whole variable domain EAEVAQSPRYKITEKSQAVAFWCDPISGHATLYWYRQILGQGPELLVQFQDESVVDDSQLPKDRFSAERLKGVDSTLKIQPAELGDSAMYLCASSLGRGTNTEAFFGQGTRLTVV.

This chain joins TRBV30 and TRBJ1-3; tentatively, D is TRBD1 (5 bases). Germline V gene data show CDR1 as GTSNPN and CDR2 as SVGIG (reference sequence). The CDR3 sequence is 16 residues long. The germline V and J ends were trimmed by 0 bases and 3 bases, with 15 bases remaining between them. The CDR3 DNA follows: TGTGCCTGGAGTGTACTCCCAGGGAGGGTTGGAAACACCATATATTTT. Encoded protein: CAWSVLPGRVGNTIYF. The variable domain in full, completed from reference TRBV30 and TRBJ1-3, reads SQTIHQWPATLVQPVGSPLSLECTVEGTSNPNLYWYRQAAGRGLQLLFYSVGIGQISSEVPQNLSASRPQDRQFILSSKKLLLSDSGFYLCAWSVLPGRVGNTIYFGEGSWLTVV.

This chain links TRBV2 with TRBJ1-5; D is undetermined. Trimming removed 8 bases at V and 4 bases at J, with 12 bases between. CDR3 length equals 13 residues. The germline V gene encodes CDR1 SNHLY and CDR2 FYNNEI. CDR3 coding DNA: TGTGCCAGCCACCAAAAGGGAAATCAGCCCCAGCATTTT. Amino acids: CASHQKGNQPQHF.

This clone came up once. V usage is TRBV7-2 and J usage is TRBJ2-4; D possibly corresponds to TRBD2 (6 bases). The CDR3 has 12 residues. The germline V gene has CDR1 SGHTA and CDR2 FQGNSA. Trimming stripped 6 bases from V and 6 bases from J, with 9 bases between. This chain's CDR3 is CASSWDLNIQYF. The CDR3 DNA sequence: TGTGCCAGCAGTTGGGACTTAAACATTCAGTACTTC. The whole variable domain, filled in from reference TRBV7-2 and TRBJ2-4, reads GAGVSQSPSNKVTEKGKDVELRCDPISGHTALYWYRQSLGQGLEFLIYFQGNSAPDKSGLPSDRFSAERTGGSVSTLTIQRTQQEDSAVYLCASSWDLNIQYFGAGTRLSVL.

This clone was detected only a few times. CDR3 amino acids: CASSVERTANHQPQHF. CDR3 DNA sequence: TGTGCCAGCAGCGTAGAGAGGACAGCAAACCATCAGCCCCAGCATTTT. The V and J genes are TRBV9 and TRBJ1-5, with D possibly being TRBD1 (6 bases). There are 16 residues in the CDR3. Trimming took 0 bases from V and 5 from J, leaving 15 bases between them. Germline-derived CDR1 and CDR2 are SGDLS and YYNGEE.

The V call is TRBV25-1, the J call TRBJ2-2, with D perhaps given as TRBD1 or TRBD2 (5 bases each). The germline CDR1 and CDR2 sequences are MGHDK and SYGVNS. CDR3 length: 15 amino acids. Trimming left V 3 bases short and J 2 bases short, with 10 bases between. The CDR3 reads CASSDGAENTGELFF. CDR3 nucleotide sequence: TGTGCCAGCAGTGACGGGGCAGAAAACACCGGGGAGCTGTTTTTT.

The chain uses TRBV5-4 and TRBJ2-7; 10 bases map to TRBD2. Germline loops: CDR1 SGHNT, CDR2 YYREEE (reference sequence). The CDR3 loop spans 14 amino acids. Trimming at V came to 2 bases and at J to 2 bases, leaving 1 base not matched to a gene. CDR3 nucleotide sequence: TGTGCCAGCAGCTTCGGACTAGCGGCCTACGAGCAGTACTTC. Residues: CASSFGLAAYEQYF. The variable domain in full, with the rest retrieved from reference TRBV5-4 and TRBJ2-7, is ETGVTQSPTHLIKTRGQQVTLRCSSQSGHNTVSWYQQALGQGPQFIFQYYREEENGRGNFPPRFSGLQFPNYSSELNVNALELDDSALYLCASSFGLAAYEQYFGPGTRLTVT.

The CDR3 here is CASSRDSRNEKLFF. The CDR3 DNA reads as TGTGCCAGCTCCCGGGACAGCAGAAATGAAAAACTGTTTTTT. The chain has TRBV19 and TRBJ1-4, with 7 bases aligning to TRBD1. The CDR3 is made up of 14 amino acids. The germline gives CDR1 LNHDA, CDR2 SQIVND (reference sequence). Trimming removed 9 bases from V and 5 bases from J; junction bases left unmatched: 9.

This CDR3 reads CASSFTGGETQYF. CDR3 nucleotide sequence: TGCGCCAGCAGCTTCACGGGGGGAGAGACCCAGTACTTC. This chain connects TRBV5-1 to TRBJ2-5, with 7 bases identical to TRBD2. CDR1 is SGHRS, CDR2 YFSETQ, per germline. This CDR3 spans 13 amino acids. With 2 bases clipped from V and 4 bases from J, the junction kept 2 bases outside the gene matches.

This chain links TRBV30 with TRBJ1-5; 7 nucleotides match TRBD1. CDR3 length equals 15 residues. Germline CDR1 is GTSNPN and CDR2 is SVGIG (reference sequence). J lost 2 bases, V lost 0 bases, and 4 bases had no gene match. CDR3 in amino acids: CAWSVQGQGNQPQHF. The CDR3 DNA is TGTGCCTGGAGTGTACAAGGACAGGGCAATCAGCCCCAGCATTTT.

In the case of this clone: The sample carries other DNA sequences with the same CDR3. The chain recombines TRBV5-1 with TRBJ2-3; D is ambiguous. CDR1 SGHRS and CDR2 YFSETQ come from the germline V gene. Between the trimmed V and J ends, which lost 4 bases and 4 bases, there was a span of 7 bases. This CDR3 has 12 amino acids. The CDR3 here is CASSLLADTQYF. In DNA, the CDR3 is TGCGCCAGCAGCCTCCTCGCAGATACGCAGTATTTT.

V is TRBV6-5 and J is TRBJ2-5; possibly TRBD1 or TRBD2 for D (5 bases each). Trimming shortened V by 6 bases and J by 3 bases, and 17 bases separated the two germline ends. From germline, CDR1 is MNHEY and CDR2 SVGAGI. The CDR3 spans 15 residues. The CDR3 DNA sequence: TGTGCCAGCAGCCCGGGACGTACTTTCGAAGAGACCCAGTACTTC. As protein: CASSPGRTFEETQYF.

This clone was picked up one time. The gene calls are TRBV7-3 and TRBJ2-2; possibly TRBD2 for D (5 bases). CDR1 and CDR2 (germline): SGHTA, FQGTGA. V dropped 2 bases and J dropped 7 bases, with 20 bases sitting between them. The CDR3 loop spans 17 amino acids. The DNA for the CDR3 is TGTGCCAGCAGCTTAGAAAGACCAAGAGGGCAAGTCGGGGAGCTGTTTTTT. As protein: CASSLERPRGQVGELFF.

In regard to this clone: One end of the junction does not line up with germline, which may come from a read error. The chain links TRBV15 to TRBJ1-5; TRBD1 agrees at 9 bases. The CDR3 is 20 amino acids. In germline, CDR1 is LNHNV, CDR2 YYDKDF (reference sequence). As DNA, the CDR3 is TGTGCCACCAGCCGAGATAAACCGGGACAGGGTAGTTTCGGCAATCAGCCCCAGCATTTT. Protein product: CATSRDKPGQGSFGNQPQHF.

Comments on this clone: Other DNA sequences of this sample code for an identical CDR3. The V and J genes are TRBV5-1 and TRBJ2-7; D is possibly TRBD1 or TRBD2 (5 bases each). Germline V gene sequence: CDR1 SGHRS, CDR2 YFSETQ. The CDR3 contains 13 residues. V dropped 4 bases and J dropped 2 bases, with 10 bases sitting between them. The CDR3 DNA follows: TGCGCCAGCAGCCTCGGGACCCCCTACGAGCAGTACTTC. Translating it yields CASSLGTPYEQYF.

The rearrangement joins TRBV5-1 to TRBJ2-1, with 10 bases fitting TRBD1. The germline V gene encodes CDR1 SGHRS and CDR2 YFSETQ. V dropped 4 bases and J dropped 8; count of bases not matched to a gene: 6. The CDR3 is made up of 14 amino acids. This chain's CDR3 is CASSTSGQGYEQFF. Here the CDR3 DNA reads TGCGCCAGCAGCACCTCGGGACAGGGGTATGAGCAGTTCTTC. Supplemented by reference TRBV5-1 and TRBJ2-1, the full variable domain reads KAGVTQTPRYLIKTRGQQVTLSCSPISGHRSVSWYQQTPGQGLQFLFEYFSETQRNKGNFPGRFSGRQFSNSRSEMNVSTLELGDSALYLCASSTSGQGYEQFFGPGTRLTVL.